A single sample is the source of the 22 T cell receptor beta chains below, sequenced in a study of blood T cells in healthy people across ages. A second PCR, run for roughly 7 to 11 cycles, used a sample-barcoded 5' primer plus a J-beta primer mix. Each CDR3 protein is one row after TCRdb ran MiXCR on the 5' RACE reads. Among approximately 1,000,000 distinct CDR3 sequences, roughly 45% were seen once, and the ten largest hold 18%. Specimen: blood. These receptors were taken from a woman aged 55-75 years in good health.

This rearrangement joins TRBV6-1 to TRBJ2-7, with D perhaps given as TRBD1 or TRBD2 (7 bases each). Germline V gene data show CDR1 as MNHNS and CDR2 as SASEGT. Deletions cut 3 bases from V and 4 bases from J, with 16 bases between. The CDR3 has 15 amino acids. The CDR3 region is CASSDKRQGGYEQYF. The CDR3 DNA reads as TGTGCCAGCAGTGACAAAAGACAGGGAGGGTACGAGCAGTACTTC.

V and J are TRBV2 and TRBJ2-5, with TRBD1 matching 9 bases. CDR1 and CDR2 from the germline V gene are SNHLY and FYNNEI. V gave up 8 bases and J gave up 7 bases; unmatched junction bases: 11. The CDR3 loop spans 14 amino acids. The CDR3: CASDTGTGRVTQYF. In DNA, the CDR3 is TGTGCCAGCGACACCGGGACAGGGAGAGTGACCCAGTACTTC.

The rearrangement uses TRBV27 and TRBJ2-1; D may be TRBD2 (6 bases). The V gene's germline CDR1 is MNHEY and CDR2 SMNVEV (reference sequence). The CDR3 is made up of 12 amino acids. The germline V and J ends were trimmed by 7 bases and 10 bases, with 14 bases remaining between them. The CDR3 DNA reads as TGTGCCAGCACCTCACCGGCGGGAGAGCAGTTCTTC. Amino acids: CASTSPAGEQFF.

The table lists this clonotype with a few counts. V gene TRBV15 combines with J gene TRBJ1-6, with no clear D. The germline CDR1 and CDR2 sequences are LNHNV and YYDKDF (reference sequence). This CDR3 is 13 amino acids long. V was cut by 4 bases and J by 15 bases, with 16 bases left in between. CDR3 sequence: CATSNRETEGLHF. The DNA for the CDR3 is TGTGCCACCAGCAACCGAGAGACCGAAGGCCTCCACTTT. The full variable domain, rest sourced from reference TRBV15 and TRBJ1-6, is DAMVIQNPRYQVTQFGKPVTLSCSQTLNHNVMYWYQQKSSQAPKLLFHYYDKDFNNEADTPDNFQSRRPNTSFCFLDIRSPGLGDTAMYLCATSNRETEGLHFGNGTRLTVT.

The count of this clonotype is one. The chain recombines TRBV5-6 with TRBJ1-3; unclear D gene. V was clipped by 0 bases and J by 0 bases, with 10 bases between them. Germline lookup yields CDR1 SGHDT and CDR2 YYEEEE. The CDR3 contains 16 residues. The CDR3 reads CASSLGILSSGNTIYF. In DNA, the CDR3 is TGTGCCAGCAGCTTGGGAATTCTCAGCTCTGGAAACACCATATATTTT.

This clonotype was recorded a few times. J is TRBJ2-3 and V is TRBV20-1, with D perhaps TRBD2 (5 bases). CDR1 is DFQATT, CDR2 SNEGSKA, per germline (reference sequence). The CDR3 spans 18 residues. Trimming removed 3 bases at V and 4 bases at J, with 26 bases between. The CDR3 sequence: CSASDINSSPGNADTQYF. CDR3 DNA sequence: TGCAGTGCTAGCGACATAAATTCTAGCCCCGGGAACGCAGATACGCAGTATTTT.

This sequence joins TRBV29-1 and TRBJ1-5, with D perhaps matching TRBD1 (6 bases). Germline V CDR1 and CDR2: SQVTM, ANQGSEA. The CDR3 totals 13 residues. V was trimmed by 5 bases and J by 6 bases, leaving 14 bases between them. In DNA form, the CDR3 reads TGCAGCGTTTCGACAGGTTTAGGTCAGCCCCAGCATTTT. Translating it yields CSVSTGLGQPQHF.

The chain recombines TRBV4-2 with TRBJ1-2; 7 nucleotides line up with TRBD1. Trimming at V came to 0 bases and at J to 2 bases, leaving 3 bases not matched to a gene. There are 15 residues in the CDR3. Germline values: CDR1 LGHNA, CDR2 YNFKEQ. CDR3 sequence: CASSQESGGNYGYTF. The DNA for the CDR3 is TGTGCCAGCAGCCAAGAATCAGGGGGGAACTATGGCTACACCTTC.

The rearrangement uses TRBV25-1 and TRBJ2-1, with D tentatively TRBD1 (6 bases). The CDR3 is 16 residues long. The germline gives CDR1 MGHDK, CDR2 SYGVNS. V was trimmed by 1 base and J by 2 bases, leaving 12 bases between them. The CDR3 bases are TGTGCCAGCAGTGAATTTGGAAGGGGGACCTACAATGAGCAGTTCTTC. This encodes CASSEFGRGTYNEQFF.

This clonotype showed up just a few times. The chain carries TRBV7-2 and TRBJ2-7; 14 positions match TRBD2. J was trimmed by 2 bases and V by 0 bases; bases with no gene match: 9. This CDR3 is built from 19 residues. CDR1 SGHTA and CDR2 FQGNSA come from the germline V gene. The CDR3 region is CASSLADATSGRAPYEQYF. CDR3 sequence (DNA): TGTGCCAGCAGCTTAGCAGACGCGACTAGCGGGAGGGCCCCCTACGAGCAGTACTTC.

This clonotype has more than one count but fewer than ten. The rearrangement links TRBV4-2 to TRBJ2-4; D possibly corresponds to TRBD1 (6 bases). This CDR3 is built from 15 residues. V was cut by 0 bases and J by 5 bases, with 11 bases left in between. Germline V gene data show CDR1 as LGHNA and CDR2 as YNFKEQ. The CDR3 protein is CASSQDGQPENIQYF. CDR3 nucleotide sequence: TGTGCCAGCAGCCAAGACGGACAGCCTGAAAACATTCAGTACTTC.

With respect to this clonotype: The CDR3 ends on some other residue instead of the conserved phenylalanine or tryptophan, so this is likely a read error. The chain uses TRBV27 and TRBJ1-5, with 7 nucleotides matching TRBD1. V shed 5 bases, J shed 4 bases, and the junction held 5 bases outside the gene matches. In germline, CDR1 is MNHEY, CDR2 SMNVEV (reference sequence). The CDR3 is made up of 14 amino acids. DNA for the CDR3: TGTGCCAGCAGTCGAGCGACAGGGAATCAGCCCCAGCATTCT. As protein: CASSRATGNQPQHS.

Comment on this clonotype: This may be a read error: a much more frequent sequence differs by one nucleotide. The CDR3 nucleotides are TGTGCCGGCAGTTTAGCACAGTACAATGAGCAGTTCTTC. Amino acid sequence: CAGSLAQYNEQFF. The chain employs TRBV12-3 or TRBV12-4 and TRBJ2-1, with D uncertain. CDR3 length equals 13 residues.

With regard to this clonotype: Its ends do not fully match the called genes, so a read error is possible. This chain links TRBV4-1 with TRBJ1-6; D call uncertain. The germline CDR1 and CDR2 sequences are MGHRA and YSYEKL. CDR3 size: 12 residues. This chain's CDR3 is CASSQVHSTLHF. Here the CDR3 DNA reads TGCGCCAGCAGCCAAGTCCATTCAACCCTCCACTTT.

This clonotype was detected a few times. The chain employs TRBV25-1 and TRBJ2-7; 8 bases agree with TRBD2. CDR3 length: 15 amino acids. V dropped 6 bases and J dropped 3; count of bases not matched to a gene: 10. CDR1 and CDR2 from the germline V gene are MGHDK and SYGVNS. CDR3 in amino acids: CASRDQTSDYYEQYF. DNA for the CDR3: TGTGCCAGCAGAGACCAGACTAGCGACTACTACGAGCAGTACTTC.

This chain links TRBV9 with TRBJ2-1; no clear D gene. Trimming stripped 2 bases from V and 7 bases from J, with 16 bases between. Germline CDR1 SGDLS, CDR2 YYNGEE. This CDR3 has 15 amino acids. The CDR3 spells CASSVGIGKGNEQFF. The CDR3, as DNA: TGTGCCAGCAGCGTCGGAATCGGAAAGGGAAATGAGCAGTTCTTC.

The chain joins TRBV6-5 to TRBJ2-7, with TRBD2 identical over 8 bases. Germline lookup yields CDR1 MNHEY and CDR2 SVGAGI. Trimming took 2 bases from V and 2 from J; bases not matched to a gene: 11. This CDR3 is 17 amino acids long. The CDR3 nucleotides read TGTGCCAGCAGTTACGCCCCCCAGGTAGCGGGGACCTACGAGCAGTACTTC. Amino acids: CASSYAPQVAGTYEQYF.

This clonotype was detected only a few times. The V and J genes are TRBV28 and TRBJ1-2, with TRBD1 matching over 12 bases. The CDR3 runs to 17 residues. Germline values: CDR1 MDHEN, CDR2 SYDVKM. V dropped 5 bases and J dropped 4; count of bases not matched to a gene: 11. CDR3 loop: CASSLLGTGGGLYGYTF. The DNA of the CDR3 is TGTGCCAGCAGTCTTTTGGGGACAGGGGGCGGACTCTATGGCTACACCTTC.

This chain links TRBV12-3 or TRBV12-4 with TRBJ2-5; possibly TRBD2 for D (5 bases). The CDR3 consists of 15 residues. Trimming shortened V by 2 bases and J by 4 bases, and 14 bases separated the two germline ends. The CDR3 reads CASSLIARAGETQYF. CDR3 nucleotide sequence: TGTGCCAGCAGTTTAATAGCGCGAGCTGGAGAGACCCAGTACTTC.

The J gene is TRBJ2-1, the V gene TRBV29-1; D assignment may be TRBD1 or TRBD2 (5 bases each). This CDR3 contains 12 residues. V was cut by 3 bases and J by 10 bases, with 13 bases left in between. Germline V gene sequence: CDR1 SQVTM, CDR2 ANQGSEA. CDR3 sequence (DNA): TGCAGCGTTGATGGGGCCTGGGGGGAGCAGTTCTTC. It specifies CSVDGAWGEQFF.

The rearrangement uses TRBV27 and TRBJ2-3; no firm D call. Between the trimmed V and J ends, which lost 3 bases and 4 bases, there was a span of 8 bases. CDR3 size: 13 residues. Germline V gives CDR1 MNHEY, CDR2 SMNVEV (reference sequence). This CDR3 reads CASSFVSSDTQYF. The CDR3 region has the DNA TGTGCCAGCAGTTTTGTGAGCTCAGATACGCAGTATTTT.

V and J are TRBV20-1 and TRBJ2-7; 11 bases fit TRBD2. V dropped 6 bases and J dropped 0; count of bases not matched to a gene: 10. This CDR3 region has 16 residues. CDR1 DFQATT and CDR2 SNEGSKA come from the germline V gene (reference sequence). Here the CDR3 DNA reads TGCAGTGCGATAGTCCAAACTAGCGGGAGCTCCTACGAGCAGTACTTC. The encoded protein is CSAIVQTSGSSYEQYF.